This T cell receptor beta chain was retrieved from a study of blood T cell repertoires in COVID-19 (TCRdb year 2020). About the study as a whole: Samples covering the acute and convalescent phases of COVID-19 were provided by collaborators in the United States, Italy and Spain. The prospective study material was composed of cDNA or gDNA derived from T cells, B-cell-depleted T cells, or PBMCs. The dataset comprised deeply sampled blood TCRbeta repertoires from subjects exposed to, actively infected with, or recovered from COVID-19. The repertoires were released in a freely available public database intended as a resource for research on the immune response to SARS-CoV-2. The samples were drawn from two sources: the first 160 participants of the ongoing ImmuneRACE study, and 1,200 or so subjects contributed by 6 global collaborators. Sample metadata almost always included a de-identified subject ID, COVID-19 status, age in years and sex. Where HLA class I and class II types were available, the types were taken from metadata supplied by the sample provider, not from assay-based typing.

Notes on this clone: Its antigen is currently not known. No clone much larger than this one lies a single base away; base qualities are absent.

Each collaborating institution followed its own protocols to collect whole blood in K2EDTA tubes. For TCRbeta analysis, collaborators shipped samples in one of three forms: frozen whole blood, isolated PBMCs, or DNA extracted from either of those sample types. The immunoSEQ Assay, a bias-controlled multiplex PCR, was used to amplify TCRbeta CDR3 regions from genomic DNA. Concerning the study's data processing: Nucleated cell counts per sample were estimated from amplification of reference gene primers within the assay. Sequence reads were collapsed and filtered to measure the absolute abundance of every unique TCRbeta CDR3 rearrangement. For each sample, productive Simpson clonality was calculated as the square root of Simpson's diversity index over productive rearrangements. The source is immuneACCESS, and TCRdb retained only in-frame sequences with V and J called. Part of the clones is not carried over; for the studies checked, unresolved V genes explain less than half of this, and the remainder is unexplained. For V, J and clone size, that table is used; D and trimming come from the DNA. Present in this sample are tens of thousands of clones, around 76% of which were seen just once. The top ten constitute about 17% of the sample.

Measured from the cysteine to the phenylalanine, the CDR3 is 13 residues long. Only the CDR3 DNA stays, 39 bases, in frame from base 1. The germline V gene (reference sequence) supplies CDR1 LNHDA and CDR2 SQIVND. The junction shows trimming of 5 bases on V and 3 bases on J, plus 11 bases between the germline ends. General conclusions and limits of the study: The amount of clinical and demographic metadata varied by source and participant and was provided uncurated.

Sequenced: peripheral blood. The sequence derives from a human donor in a cohort sampled during active COVID-19. The rearranged segments are TRBV19 and TRBJ2-7, with TRBD2 as a weak D call on 6 bases. DNA sequence: TGTGCCAGTAGTTTCACAGCGGGCTACGAGCAGTACTTC. Translated, it gives CASSFTAGYEQYF.